The clone carrying this TCR beta chain was recorded many times. This sample is drawn from a study of T cells after yellow fever vaccination. MiXCR was run by TCRdb on the 5' RACE reads, yielding one entry per CDR3 protein. The sample holds approximately 180,000 distinct CDR3 sequences, 6.2% seen once. Trimming stripped 8 bases from V and 7 bases from J, with 14 bases between. There are 13 residues in the CDR3. Germline CDR1 reads LNHNV; CDR2 reads YYDKDF (reference sequence). This specimen was CD4+ T cells sorted from PBMCs, taken on the day of the first yellow fever vaccination. This chain uses TRBV15 with TRBJ2-2; no clear D. The receptor comes from a man aged 18 to 35 who received the YFV17D yellow fever vaccine. CDR3 coding DNA: TGTGCCACCGGTGGGGTTTTAGGCGGGGAGCTGTTTTTT. Translating it yields CATGGVLGGELFF.